What follows is one T cell receptor (beta chain) and its context. What it binds is unknown. This sample was included in a study of cytomegalovirus exposure and HLA in healthy donors. Looking at the study overall: The roughly 110 validation repertoires were produced on the same platform as the 650 or so repertoires of the first cohort. This was reported in a later analysis.

Libraries were prepared by immunoSEQ multiplex PCR; TCRdb keeps only in-frame clonotypes and omits some of them. The repertoire has around 80,000 clones, 90% to 95% of them found once; the top ten carry 0.6% to 0.7%. Whole-study findings and limits: Overall, about 160 TCR beta chains were annotated as cytomegalovirus-associated.

This CDR3 is 12 amino acids long. Looked up from germline, CDR1 is MDHEN and CDR2 is SYDVKM. Trimming shortened V by 6 bases and J by 11 bases, and 14 bases separated the two germline ends. The study drew the donors from its approximately 120-subject validation cohort, separate from the approximately 670-subject first cohort. Sequences were obtained from PBMCs. The TCR sequence derives from a woman between 18 and 29 years old in good health and CMV-seronegative. The chain links TRBV28 to TRBJ1-5; tentative D call: TRBD1 (5 bases). The CDR3 region is CASRVIGASQHF. The CDR3 DNA reads as TGTGCCAGCAGAGTCATAGGGGCGTCCCAGCATTTT.